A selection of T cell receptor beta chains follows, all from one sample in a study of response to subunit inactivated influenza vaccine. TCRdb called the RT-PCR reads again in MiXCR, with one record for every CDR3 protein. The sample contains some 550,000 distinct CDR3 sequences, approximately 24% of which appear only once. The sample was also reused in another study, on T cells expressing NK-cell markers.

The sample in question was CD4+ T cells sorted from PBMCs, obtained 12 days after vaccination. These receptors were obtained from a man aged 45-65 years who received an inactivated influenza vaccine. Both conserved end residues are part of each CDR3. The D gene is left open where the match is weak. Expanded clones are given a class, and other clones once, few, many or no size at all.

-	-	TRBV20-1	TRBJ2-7	CSVPSSTGEQYF	TGCAGTGTCCCAAGTTCAACCGGCGAGCAGTACTTC
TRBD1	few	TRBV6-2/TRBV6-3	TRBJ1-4	CASSPGTAVEKLFF	TGTGCCAGCAGCCCCGGGACAGCGGTGGAAAAACTGTTTTTT
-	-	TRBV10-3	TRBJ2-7	CAIRGGGTPYEQYF	TGTGCCATCAGGGGCGGCGGGACACCCTACGAGCAGTACTTC
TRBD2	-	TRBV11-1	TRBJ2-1	CASSMPGTSGRYSYNEQFF	TGTGCCAGCAGCATGCCCGGGACTAGCGGGAGGTATTCCTACAATGAGCAGTTCTTC
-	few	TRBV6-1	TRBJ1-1	CASSEALLEGAFF	TGTGCCAGCAGTGAAGCGCTTCTGGAGGGAGCTTTCTTT
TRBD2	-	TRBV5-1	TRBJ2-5	CASSRSGGQGETQYF	TGCGCCAGCAGCCGATCGGGAGGTCAGGGAGAGACCCAGTACTTC
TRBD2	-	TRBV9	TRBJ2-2	CASSVEAGATAGELFF	TGTGCCAGCAGCGTAGAAGCGGGAGCAACTGCCGGGGAGCTGTTTTTT
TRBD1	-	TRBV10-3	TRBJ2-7	CAIRAGTGAYEQYF	TGTGCCATCAGGGCCGGGACAGGGGCCTACGAGCAGTACTTC
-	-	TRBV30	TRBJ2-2	CAWNSGVSNTGELFF	TGTGCCTGGAATTCCGGGGTATCGAACACCGGGGAGCTGTTTTTT
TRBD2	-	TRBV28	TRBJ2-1	CASSPSSGGGYEQFF	TGTGCCAGCAGTCCTTCTAGCGGGGGGGGTTATGAGCAGTTCTTC
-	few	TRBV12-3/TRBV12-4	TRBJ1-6	CASSLEARANSPLHF	TGTGCCAGCAGTTTAGAAGCGAGAGCCAATTCACCCCTCCACTTT
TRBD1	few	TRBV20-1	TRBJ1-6	CSAQRGYGQGGSPLHF	TGCAGTGCACAGAGGGGCTACGGACAGGGTGGTTCACCCCTCCACTTT
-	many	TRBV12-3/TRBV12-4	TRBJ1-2	CASSSLYGYTF	TGTGCCAGCAGTTCACTATATGGCTACACCTTC
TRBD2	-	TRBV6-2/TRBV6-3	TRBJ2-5	CASSYGLAGGRETQYF	TGTGCCAGCAGTTACGGACTAGCGGGAGGGCGAGAGACCCAGTACTTC
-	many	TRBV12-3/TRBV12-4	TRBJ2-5	CASSLGGDQETQYF	TGTGCCAGCAGTTTAGGAGGGGATCAAGAGACCCAGTACTTC
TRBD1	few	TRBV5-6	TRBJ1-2	CASSSLTGTDNYGYTF	TGTGCCAGCAGCTCGTTAACCGGGACAGATAACTATGGCTACACCTTC
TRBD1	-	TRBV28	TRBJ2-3	CASTFGTGAVDTQYF	TGTGCCAGTACCTTTGGGACAGGGGCTGTAGATACGCAGTATTTT
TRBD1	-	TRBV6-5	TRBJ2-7	CASSFSGGSSYEQYF	TGTGCCAGCAGTTTCTCAGGGGGATCCTCCTACGAGCAGTACTTC
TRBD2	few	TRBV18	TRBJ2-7	CASSPGTSGRISYEQYF	TGTGCCAGCTCACCGGGGACTAGCGGGAGGATCTCCTACGAGCAGTACTTC
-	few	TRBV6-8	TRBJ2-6	CASRKSGLVGANVLTF	TGTGCCAGCAGAAAATCGGGGCTTGTCGGGGCCAACGTCCTGACTTTC
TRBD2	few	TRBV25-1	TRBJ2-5	CASSPYRGLAGEETQYF	TGTGCCAGCAGCCCTTATAGGGGACTAGCGGGAGAAGAGACCCAGTACTTC
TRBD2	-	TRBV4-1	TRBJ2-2	CASSRGLAGSGELFF	TGCGCCAGCAGCCGTGGACTAGCGGGGTCCGGGGAGCTGTTTTTT
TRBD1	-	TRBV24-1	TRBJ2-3	CATSDRDRYTDTQYF	TGTGCCACCAGTGACCGGGACAGGTATACAGATACGCAGTATTTT
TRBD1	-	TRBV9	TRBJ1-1	CASSASGQGLAEAFF	TGTGCCAGCAGCGCGTCAGGACAGGGCCTAGCTGAAGCTTTCTTT
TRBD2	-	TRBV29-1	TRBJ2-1	CSVEGGISYNEQFF	TGCAGCGTTGAGGGGGGGATCTCCTACAATGAGCAGTTCTTC
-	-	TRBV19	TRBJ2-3	CASTSGLASVPDTQYF	TGTGCCAGTACCTCCGGACTGGCCTCGGTCCCAGATACGCAGTATTTT
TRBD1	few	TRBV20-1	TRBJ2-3	CSASRDRGLFTQYF	TGCAGTGCTTCTCGGGACAGGGGGCTCTTTACGCAGTATTTT
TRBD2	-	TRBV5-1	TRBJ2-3	CASSSSGGDTDTQYF	TGCGCCAGCAGCTCTAGCGGGGGCGACACAGATACGCAGTATTTT
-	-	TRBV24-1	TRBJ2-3	CATSDSMRSTDTQYF	TGTGCCACCAGTGATTCGATGCGGTCCACAGATACGCAGTATTTT
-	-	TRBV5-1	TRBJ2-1	CASSLANRGDEQFF	TGCGCCAGCAGCTTGGCTAATAGGGGGGATGAGCAGTTCTTC
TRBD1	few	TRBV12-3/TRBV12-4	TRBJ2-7	CASSPTGTEVSYEQYF	TGTGCCAGCAGTCCCACCGGGACAGAAGTCTCCTACGAGCAGTACTTC
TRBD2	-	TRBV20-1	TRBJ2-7	CSARVPSGGPHEQYF	TGCAGTGCTAGAGTCCCTAGCGGGGGGCCCCACGAGCAGTACTTC